This T cell receptor (beta chain) was sequenced for a study of beta chain features in type 1 diabetes (dated by TCRdb to 2017 to 2018). General notes on the study: Mean age, gender distribution, total cell number and subset yield did not differ between patients and healthy donors. In the study, TCRB repertoires of sorted circulating CD4+ T cell subsets from recently diagnosed type 1 diabetes patients were compared with those of matched healthy donors. A total of 107,917,701 sorted cells were examined across all samples, and a strong correlation was observed between cell number per subset and RNA yield. Regulatory and stem cell-like memory subsets were isolated from only 8 patients and roughly 8 healthy donors, whereas naive and central memory subsets came from all 28 donors. The study at large found these results: Type 1 diabetes patients showed a moderate but significant shortening of TCRB CDR3 length in all four CD4+ subsets. Because cDNA was sequenced instead of genomic DNA, activated cells with high expression could be over-represented, although the groups did not differ in activation or CD3 levels. The naive, central memory and regulatory TCRB repertoires appeared to resemble one another more closely among patients than among healthy donors. HLA sub-analyses involved small numbers of individuals, so any influence of HLA type on TCRB rearrangement remained unresolved. PCR might favor shorter templates, but patient and control samples were amplified and corrected together, so any skew would affect both groups equally. Fewer insertions and more nucleotide deletions at VDJ recombination sites were observed in patients with type 1 diabetes, implying thymic rearrangement abnormalities.

Comment on this clone: This receptor's antigen is unknown. Nothing much larger sits one base from this clone, and base qualities are not available.

The entire amount of isolated RNA was reverse transcribed using the High Capacity cDNA Reverse Transcription Kit, so the sequenced TCRB transcripts were expressed ones. Naive, central memory and regulatory T cell samples underwent deep immunoSEQ sequencing, averaging around 3.9 million total reads per sample. After sorted cells were lysed in RLT buffer, RNA was extracted with DNase-treated RNeasy Micro or Mini kits, with the choice depending on cell number. Each cell subset was processed separately to prevent cross-contamination, with patient and healthy donor samples processed together. Using the immunoSEQ multiplex PCR, TCRB sequences were amplified from cDNA into 87-bp fragments spanning the CDR3 region. Sequencing of the amplicons was performed on the Illumina HiSeq platform. On the authors' methods: PCR bias was corrected computationally using synthetic template baselines, and reads within Hamming distance 2 were collapsed, with unmergeable singletons discarded. By aligning reads against IMGT, V, D and J genes, CDR3 length, and insertions or deletions at six rearrangement sites were assigned. Within each subset, clonotype counts were normalized to the number of sorted cells before true diversity and Gini coefficients were calculated with the tcR R package. Repertoire sharing was quantified using the overlap coefficient calculated on TCRB nucleotide sequences. This immuneACCESS table, as held by TCRdb, lists in-frame sequences with V and J called but not all clones. Of the missing ones, under half trace to an unresolved V gene in checked studies; the others have no known cause. The V and J calls and clone size are taken from that table; D and trimming were inferred from the DNA. This sample comprises some 150,000 clones, approximately 10% of them detected only once. Around 0.64% of the sample rests with the top ten.

A single peripheral blood draw of approximately 0.11 L on average was collected from each donor into heparinised tubes. Using a panel that included CD45RO, CCR7, CD25, CD127, CD95 and CD27, naive, central memory, regulatory and stem cell-like memory CD4+ T cells were sorted on a BD FACSAria II. Every sorted population had a purity above 98%. Right away, PBMCs were isolated by Lymphoprep density gradient centrifugation and were stained directly, with no culture step. So that batch effects would be minimized, each experiment stained and sorted samples in pairs, pairing one healthy donor with one patient. Compared with germline, V lacks 8 bases and J lacks 2 bases; bases without a gene match: 12. CDR1 GTSNPN and CDR2 SVGIG are derived from the germline V gene (reference sequence). Including the terminal cysteine and phenylalanine, the CDR3 comprises 14 residues. Solely the CDR3 DNA is kept, with 42 bases framed from the first base.

This TCR derives from a woman between 25 and 40 years old with type 1 diabetes. Sequenced sample: central memory CD4+ T cells from blood. The V and J genes are TRBV30 and TRBJ2-7, and 7 junction bases match TRBD2. Here is the DNA: TGTGCCGGGGAGGGAGGGAAGAAGGCCTACGAGCAGTACTTC. The encoded protein is CAGEGGKKAYEQYF.